The 30 T cell receptor beta chains below all came from one sample that was sequenced in a study of blood T cell repertoires in COVID-19. Measured with immunoSEQ multiplex PCR; TCRdb has only the in-frame clones, and not every one. Seen here are 270,000 or so clones, 65% to 90% observed once, and the top ten hold around 3.2%. What was sequenced was peripheral blood. The receptors originated from an older woman with active or convalescent COVID-19.

The CDR3 nucleotides read TGTGCCAGCAGCTTCGGAGGGGTTGAGCAGTTCTTC. Its translation: CASSFGGVEQFF. This chain uses TRBV7-9 with TRBJ2-1; tentatively, D is TRBD2 (6 bases). The CDR3 sequence is 12 residues long. Trimming took off 3 bases at V and 9 bases at J, with 9 bases between the two ends. The germline CDR1 and CDR2 sequences are SEHNR and FQNEAQ (reference sequence).

In DNA, the CDR3 is TGCGCCAGCAGCCAAGCTCCTAGCGGATACCAAACCGGGGAGCTGTTTTTT. Translated: CASSQAPSGYQTGELFF. The V gene is TRBV4-1, the J gene TRBJ2-2; 7 bases map to TRBD2. CDR1 and CDR2 (germline): MGHRA, YSYEKL. CDR3 size: 17 residues. V was clipped by 1 base and J by 5 bases; unmatched bases: 10.

V and J are TRBV6-5 and TRBJ1-6; D gene ambiguous. Germline V gene sequence: CDR1 MNHEY, CDR2 SVGAGI. CDR3 length: 14 amino acids. The V gene lost 2 bases and the J gene lost 10 bases, with 12 bases spanning the gap. The CDR3 bases are TGTGCCAGCAGTTACAGCCGGGGAGGCTCACCCCTCCACTTT. Protein: CASSYSRGGSPLHF.

This chain connects TRBV6-6 to TRBJ1-5; D gene uncertain. The germline V and J ends were trimmed by 5 bases and 6 bases, with 11 bases remaining between them. This CDR3 has 13 residues. CDR1 and CDR2 (germline): MNHNY, SVGAGI (reference sequence). The CDR3 spells CASSQVGSQPQHF. Here the CDR3 DNA reads TGTGCCAGCAGTCAAGTGGGGAGTCAGCCCCAGCATTTT.

This chain joins TRBV11-2 and TRBJ1-3; tentative D call: TRBD1 (5 bases). CDR1 SGHAT and CDR2 FQNNGV come from the germline V gene. Trimming took 6 bases from V and 3 from J, leaving 15 bases between them. The CDR3 totals 15 residues. CDR3 sequence reads: CASRPWGGIGNTIYF. DNA for the CDR3: TGTGCCAGCAGGCCCTGGGGGGGAATTGGAAACACCATATATTTT.

The chain is built from TRBV11-2 and TRBJ1-4; TRBD1 agrees at 7 bases. Germline lookup yields CDR1 SGHAT and CDR2 FQNNGV. The CDR3 covers 14 residues. V shed 5 bases and J 5 bases; nucleotides not matched to a gene: 5. CDR3 in amino acids: CASSLSTGNEKLFF. The CDR3 DNA is TGTGCCAGCAGCCTTTCGACAGGGAATGAAAAACTGTTTTTT.

This clone was recorded once. J is TRBJ1-2 and V is TRBV6-2 or TRBV6-3; D not resolved. The CDR3 extends over 13 amino acids. From germline, CDR1 is MNHEY and CDR2 SVGEGT. Deletions cut 2 bases from V and 6 bases from J, with 10 bases between. In DNA form, the CDR3 reads TGTGCCAGCAGTTACGCCGGGAGGAATGGCTACACCTTC. As protein: CASSYAGRNGYTF.

The chain employs TRBV6-5 and TRBJ1-2; D remains unclear. The CDR3 has 12 residues. CDR1 is MNHEY, CDR2 SVGAGI, per germline. Trimming stripped 6 bases from V and 4 bases from J, with 9 bases between. CDR3 coding DNA: TGTGCCAGCAGCCAGCGAACCTATGGCTACACCTTC. This encodes CASSQRTYGYTF.

V and J are TRBV30 and TRBJ2-1; 7 bases map to TRBD1. Germline CDR1 reads GTSNPN; CDR2 reads SVGIG (reference sequence). The length of the CDR3 is 13 residues. The CDR3 nucleotides are TGTGTTTTTAACAGGGGACCATACAATGAGCAGTTCTTC. It encodes CVFNRGPYNEQFF.

For this clone: Mismatch with germline at one junction end may stem from a read error. The chain joins TRBV11-3 to TRBJ2-3, with 9 positions matching TRBD2. This CDR3 spans 15 amino acids. CDR1 is SGHNT, CDR2 YENEEA, per germline. This chain's CDR3 is CTSSLRRGGLDTQYF. CDR3 nucleotide sequence: TGTACCAGCAGCTTAAGGCGGGGGGGCCTGGATACGCAGTATTTT.

The genes are TRBV18 and TRBJ1-2; 7 bases match TRBD1. After removal of 2 bases from V and 3 bases from J, the junction contained 0 bases not matched to a gene. The CDR3 consists of 13 residues. Germline CDR1 and CDR2: KGHSH and LQKENI. CDR3: CASSPDRDYGYTF. The CDR3 DNA reads as TGTGCCAGCTCACCAGACAGGGACTATGGCTACACCTTC.

The rearrangement links TRBV7-8 to TRBJ2-1, with TRBD2 identical over 16 bases. Germline lookup yields CDR1 SGHVS and CDR2 FQNEAQ. V lost 6 bases, J lost 8 bases, and 13 bases stayed unmatched. The CDR3 sequence is 18 residues long. The CDR3 loop reads CASSPTGTSGGGTYEQFF. The DNA for the CDR3 is TGTGCCAGCAGTCCGACCGGGACTAGCGGGGGGGGGACATATGAGCAGTTCTTC.

The chain is built from TRBV18 and TRBJ2-2, with D tentatively TRBD1 (8 bases). CDR1 and CDR2 (germline): KGHSH, LQKENI. V lost 2 bases and J 6 bases, leaving 16 bases between the germline ends. The length of the CDR3 is 16 residues. The CDR3 DNA sequence: TGTGCCAGCTCACCAAACCGACAGGGGAGGGCCGGGGAGCTGTTTTTT. It encodes CASSPNRQGRAGELFF.

The chain uses TRBV21-1 and TRBJ1-1. TRBV21-1 is deemed a pseudogene. The CDR3 is made up of 14 amino acids. Here the CDR3 reads CASSKASERPEAFF. The CDR3, as DNA: TGTGCCAGCAGCAAAGCGAGTGAACGTCCTGAAGCTTTCTTT.

This clone has more than one count but fewer than ten. The sample contains more than one DNA sequence encoding this CDR3. The chain couples TRBV5-1 to TRBJ2-2; D is uncertain. Germline CDR1 and CDR2: SGHRS and YFSETQ. This CDR3 spans 13 amino acids. Between the trimmed V and J ends, which lost 0 bases and 6 bases, there was a span of 6 bases. The CDR3 DNA reads as TGCGCCAGCAGCTTGGAAGGAGCCGGGGAGCTGTTTTTT. It encodes CASSLEGAGELFF.

V and J are TRBV18 and TRBJ1-1; D unclear. V was clipped by 2 bases and J by 6 bases, with 13 bases between them. Germline V CDR1 and CDR2: KGHSH, LQKENI. The CDR3 runs to 14 residues. The CDR3 sequence is CASSPEKARAEAFF. In nucleotides, the CDR3 is TGTGCCAGCTCACCAGAAAAGGCGAGGGCTGAAGCTTTCTTT.

The chain carries TRBV4-3 and TRBJ2-3; the D gene is possibly TRBD2 (5 bases). Trimming removed 1 base at V and 0 bases at J, with 14 bases between. The CDR3 extends over 17 amino acids. CDR1 and CDR2 (germline): LGHNA, YSLEER. In DNA, the CDR3 is TGCGCCAGCAGCCAAGGCCGACTACGATCTAGCACAGATACGCAGTATTTT. Its protein is CASSQGRLRSSTDTQYF.

The CDR3 region is CASSLDGINEKLFF. Written as DNA, the CDR3 is TGTGCCAGCAGCCTGGACGGGATTAATGAAAAACTGTTTTTT. The chain employs TRBV6-5 and TRBJ1-4, with D hard to call. Germline assignment: CDR1 MNHEY and CDR2 SVGAGI. The CDR3 totals 14 residues. V lost 6 bases and J lost 4, with 12 bases in between.

The rearrangement links TRBV19 to TRBJ2-1; TRBD1 is a possible D gene (5 bases). Per the germline V gene, CDR1 is LNHDA and CDR2 is SQIVND (reference sequence). The CDR3 is 13 residues long. V dropped 8 bases and J dropped 8 bases, with 16 bases sitting between them. The CDR3, as DNA: TGTGCCAGTCGAAACGTAGGGGTCGATGAGCAGTTCTTC. This translates into CASRNVGVDEQFF.

The chain links TRBV6-5 to TRBJ2-7; perhaps TRBD1 as D (5 bases). CDR3 length: 14 amino acids. CDR1 and CDR2 from the germline V gene are MNHEY and SVGAGI. V lost 6 bases and J lost 0, with 12 bases in between. The CDR3 sequence: CASRDGHSSYEQYF. The CDR3, as DNA: TGTGCCAGCAGGGATGGACATAGCTCCTACGAGCAGTACTTC.

The chain joins TRBV19 to TRBJ2-6; D possibly corresponds to TRBD1 (6 bases). The CDR3 is 19 residues long. V lost 4 bases to trimming and J lost 0 bases, with 19 bases between them. Per germline, CDR1 LNHDA and CDR2 SQIVND (reference sequence). The CDR3 region has the DNA TGTGCCAGTAGTAACCGCCGGGACACGCAGACCTCTGGGGCCAACGTCCTGACTTTC. It yields the protein CASSNRRDTQTSGANVLTF.

This rearrangement joins TRBV6-6 to TRBJ2-2, with 8 positions matching TRBD1. V lost 7 bases, J lost 3 bases, and 10 bases stayed unmatched. This CDR3 comprises 16 residues. Germline V lookup: CDR1 MNHNY, CDR2 SVGAGI (reference sequence). The CDR3 sequence is CASKRPTGGDTGELFF. The CDR3 DNA reads as TGTGCCAGCAAGCGACCCACAGGGGGTGACACCGGGGAGCTGTTTTTT.

The V gene is TRBV6-5, the J gene TRBJ1-1; D uncertain. This CDR3 contains 13 residues. The germline V gene has CDR1 MNHEY and CDR2 SVGAGI. The V end was cut by 2 bases, the J end by 5 bases, with 9 bases between. The chain's CDR3 is CASSYEETTEAFF. The CDR3, as DNA: TGTGCCAGCAGTTACGAGGAGACGACTGAAGCTTTCTTT.

The V gene is TRBV6-4, the J gene TRBJ2-1, with 8 bases identical to TRBD1. The V segment lost 5 bases and the J segment 5 bases; nucleotides outside the gene matches: 2. The CDR3 sequence is 13 residues long. CDR1 MRHNA and CDR2 SNTAGT come from the germline V gene. The CDR3 nucleotides are TGTGCCAGCAGTTCGACAGGGGACAATGAGCAGTTCTTC. As protein: CASSSTGDNEQFF.

The chain has TRBV7-2 and TRBJ1-4; TRBD1 matches at 10 bases. J gave up 8 bases and V 0 bases, and 6 bases lay outside the gene matches. Germline V gene sequence: CDR1 SGHTA, CDR2 FQGNSA. The CDR3 has 16 residues. CDR3 sequence (DNA): TGTGCCAGCAGCTTAGCCTTGACAGGGGGCAACGAAAAACTGTTTTTT. Translated, it gives CASSLALTGGNEKLFF. Together with reference TRBV7-2 and TRBJ1-4, the CDR3 gives the full variable domain: GAGVSQSPSNKVTEKGKDVELRCDPISGHTALYWYRQSLGQGLEFLIYFQGNSAPDKSGLPSDRFSAERTGGSVSTLTIQRTQQEDSAVYLCASSLALTGGNEKLFFGSGTQLSVL.

This chain connects TRBV5-1 to TRBJ1-5, with 10 bases identical to TRBD1. V lost 3 bases to trimming and J lost 2 bases; unmatched junction nucleotides: 2. Looked up from germline, CDR1 is SGHRS and CDR2 is YFSETQ. This CDR3 region has 15 residues. Written as DNA, the CDR3 is TGCGCCAGCAGCTCAGGGACAGGGGGCAATCAGCCCCAGCATTTT. Amino acids: CASSSGTGGNQPQHF.

The genes are TRBV9 and TRBJ2-3; 8 nucleotides agree with TRBD2. CDR3 length: 14 amino acids. Looked up from germline, CDR1 is SGDLS and CDR2 is YYNGEE. Trimming at V came to 6 bases and at J to 1 base, leaving 4 bases not matched to a gene. The CDR3 DNA reads TGTGCCAGCACATTTAGCGGGGGCACAGATACGCAGTATTTT. Amino acids: CASTFSGGTDTQYF.

This chain links TRBV28 with TRBJ1-5; weak D call: TRBD1 (5 bases). The CDR3 loop spans 15 amino acids. The V gene lost 5 bases and the J gene lost 7 bases, with 18 bases spanning the gap. Germline-derived CDR1 and CDR2 are MDHEN and SYDVKM. The CDR3 DNA is TGTGCCAGCAGTCCTCAACATGGACCAGGGCAGCCCCAGCATTTT. It specifies CASSPQHGPGQPQHF.

The chain recombines TRBV4-2 with TRBJ2-1; 12 bases map to TRBD2. V trimming: 0 bases; J trimming: 9 bases; junction bases outside the gene matches: 15. CDR3 length equals 19 residues. Per the germline V gene, CDR1 is LGHNA and CDR2 is YNFKEQ. The CDR3 loop reads CASSQEFLAGGPRSSEQFF. The CDR3 DNA follows: TGTGCCAGCAGCCAAGAATTCCTAGCGGGGGGGCCTCGGTCGAGTGAGCAGTTCTTC.

This clone came up once. The chain employs TRBV18 and TRBJ2-7, with D possibly matching TRBD1 (6 bases). CDR1 and CDR2 from the germline V gene are KGHSH and LQKENI. This CDR3 comprises 13 residues. V dropped 4 bases and J dropped 4 bases, with 11 bases sitting between them. The CDR3 protein is CASSLLGGYEQYF. As DNA, the CDR3 is TGTGCCAGCTCACTCCTAGGGGGATACGAGCAGTACTTC.